The text below deals with one TCR beta chain. Its antigen remains unidentified. The data were taken from a study of cytomegalovirus exposure and HLA in healthy donors. General study points: A list of around 160 TCR beta chains associated with cytomegalovirus was given.

The CDR3 has 14 amino acids. Germline loops: CDR1 KGHSH, CDR2 LQKENI. V dropped 3 bases and J dropped 4 bases, with 9 bases sitting between them. The data were produced by immunoSEQ multiplex PCR, yet TCRdb's version contains in-frame clones alone and is incomplete. The table lists hundreds of thousands of clones, over 75% of them singletons. Sequenced sample: PBMCs. This clonotype was sampled from a woman aged 18-35 years in good health and CMV-seropositive. The chain couples TRBV18 to TRBJ2-2; D remains ambiguous. The CDR3, as DNA: TGTGCCAGCTCACCTAGCCCTCCCACCGGGGAGCTGTTTTTT. Its translation: CASSPSPPTGELFF.